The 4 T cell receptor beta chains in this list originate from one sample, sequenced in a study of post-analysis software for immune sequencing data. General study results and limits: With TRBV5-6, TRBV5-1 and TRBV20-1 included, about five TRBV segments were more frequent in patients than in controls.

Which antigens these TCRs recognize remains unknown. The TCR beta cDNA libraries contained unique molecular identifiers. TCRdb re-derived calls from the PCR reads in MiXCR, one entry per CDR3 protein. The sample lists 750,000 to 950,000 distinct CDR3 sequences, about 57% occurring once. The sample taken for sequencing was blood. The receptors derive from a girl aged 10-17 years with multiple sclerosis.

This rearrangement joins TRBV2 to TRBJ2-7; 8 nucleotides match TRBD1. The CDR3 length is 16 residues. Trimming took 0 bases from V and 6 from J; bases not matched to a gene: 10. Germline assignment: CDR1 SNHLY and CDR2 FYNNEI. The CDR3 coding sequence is TGTGCCAGCAGTGAAGCGCTTCAGGGGGCGCTGGTCGAGCAGTACTTC. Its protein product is CASSEALQGALVEQYF.

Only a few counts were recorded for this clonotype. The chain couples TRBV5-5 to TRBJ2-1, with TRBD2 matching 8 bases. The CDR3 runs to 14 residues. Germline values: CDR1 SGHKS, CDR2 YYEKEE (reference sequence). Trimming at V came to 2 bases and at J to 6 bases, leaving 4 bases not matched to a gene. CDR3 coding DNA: TGTGCCAGCAGCTTAAAGCGGGAGTTCAATGAGCAGTTCTTC. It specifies CASSLKREFNEQFF.

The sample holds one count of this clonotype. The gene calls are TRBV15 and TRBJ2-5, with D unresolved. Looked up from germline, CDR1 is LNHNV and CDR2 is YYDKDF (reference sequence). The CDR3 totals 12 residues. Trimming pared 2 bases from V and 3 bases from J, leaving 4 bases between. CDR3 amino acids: CATSRPKETQYF. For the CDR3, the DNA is TGTGCCACCAGCAGACCAAAAGAGACCCAGTACTTC.

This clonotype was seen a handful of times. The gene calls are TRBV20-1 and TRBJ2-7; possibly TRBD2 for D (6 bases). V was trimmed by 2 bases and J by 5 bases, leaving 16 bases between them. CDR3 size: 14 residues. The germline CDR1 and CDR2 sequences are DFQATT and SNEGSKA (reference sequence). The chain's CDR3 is CSARLPGTLDEQYF. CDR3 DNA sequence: TGCAGTGCTAGACTGCCTGGGACTCTCGACGAGCAGTACTTC.